This TCR beta chain was found in a study of cytomegalovirus exposure and HLA in healthy donors. CDR1 GTSNPN and CDR2 SVGIG come from the germline V gene (reference sequence). This CDR3 has 15 residues. V lost 2 bases and J lost 5, with 13 bases in between. Primers included in the PCR were 60 Vbeta and 13 Jbeta primers. Sequenced by immunoSEQ multiplex PCR; TCRdb stores in-frame clones only, minus some. The repertoire has around 210,000 clones, 85% of them found once; the top ten carry 0.2% to 0.3%. The specimen sequenced was PBMCs. The receptor comes from a girl aged 2-9 years in good health and CMV-seronegative. The chain employs TRBV30 and TRBJ1-6, with D perhaps TRBD1 (6 bases). The CDR3 nucleotides read TGTGCCTGGAGTACCGGACAGACTAATAATTCACCCCTCCACTTT. Its protein is CAWSTGQTNNSPLHF.